This T cell receptor (beta chain) comes out of a study of OX40 agonist ivuxolimab in advanced cancers. Points from the study as a whole: Compared with others, partial responders at 0.1-3.0 mg/kg displayed clonal expansion among the lowest.

TCRdb's table, derived via immunoSEQ multiplex PCR, lists solely in-frame clones and lacks some. The profile covers tens of thousands of clones, with over 75% appearing a single time and around 0.4% taken by the ten largest. J lost 4 bases, V lost 3 bases, and 2 bases had no gene match. The CDR3 length is 13 residues. Germline V gene lookup returns CDR1 SEHNR and CDR2 FQNEAQ (reference sequence). Details on this clone: Its antigen is not identified.

The study sampled blood at baseline, cycle 4 day 1, and cycle 7 day 1. The material sequenced was CD4+ or CD8+ T cells sorted from blood, taken in a trial of the OX40 agonist ivuxolimab. The clonotype was recovered from an adult with an advanced solid tumor such as melanoma, head and neck, liver or kidney cancer. The chain recombines TRBV7-9 with TRBJ1-1; 7 positions match TRBD1. CDR3 bases: TGTGCCAGCAGCTTTCCAGGGGGCACTGAAGCTTTCTTT. This sequence encodes CASSFPGGTEAFF. The whole variable domain, remainder taken from reference TRBV7-9 and TRBJ1-1, is DTGVSQNPRHKITKRGQNVTFRCDPISEHNRLYWYRQTLGQGPEFLTYFQNEAQLEKSRLLSDRFSAERPKGSFSTLEIQRTEQGDSAMYLCASSFPGGTEAFFGQGTRLTVV.